This TCR beta chain stems from a study of T cells in Graves' hyperthyroidism and ophthalmopathy. TCR beta CDR3 regions were amplified from RNA. In the first-round RT-PCR of the TCR CDR3, the HTBI primer set was used. TCRdb used MiXCR to reprocess the multiplex PCR reads, holding one entry per CDR3 protein. The data hold a few hundred thousand distinct CDR3 sequences, with roughly 23% observed a single time. CDR1 and CDR2 (germline): SGHAT, FQNNGV. CDR3 length equals 16 residues. V lost 5 bases and J lost 2; bases outside the gene matches: 10. Clinical symptoms, serum thyroxine and TRAb, thyroid ultrasound and orbital computed tomography together formed the diagnostic basis. Points from the study as a whole: Patients with ophthalmopathy were separated from those with stable hyperthyroidism by a 13 V-J model.

This clonotype was detected many times. Its antigen is unknown. This TCR came from a woman between 65 and 79 years old with Graves' ophthalmopathy. This rearrangement joins TRBV11-2 to TRBJ2-3; TRBD1 agrees at 7 bases. Sequencing was performed on blood. In nucleotides, the CDR3 is TGTGCCAGCAGCCTCCAGACAGGGCCCGTCACAGATACGCAGTATTTT. Amino acid sequence: CASSLQTGPVTDTQYF.